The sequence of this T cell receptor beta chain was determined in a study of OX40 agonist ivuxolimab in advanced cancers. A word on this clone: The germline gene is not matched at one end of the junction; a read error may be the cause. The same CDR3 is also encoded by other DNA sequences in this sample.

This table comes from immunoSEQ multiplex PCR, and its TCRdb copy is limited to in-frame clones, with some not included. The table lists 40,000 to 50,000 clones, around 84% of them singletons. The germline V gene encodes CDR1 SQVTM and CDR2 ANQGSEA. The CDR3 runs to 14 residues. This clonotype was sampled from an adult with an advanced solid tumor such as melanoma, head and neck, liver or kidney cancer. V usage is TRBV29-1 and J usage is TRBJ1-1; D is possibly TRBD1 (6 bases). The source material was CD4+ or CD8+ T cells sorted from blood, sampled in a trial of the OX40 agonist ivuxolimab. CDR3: CSVDSATGGGGAFF. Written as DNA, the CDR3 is TGCAGCGTTGACTCCGCGACAGGAGGCGGGGGCGCTTTTTTT.